Presented here are 20 T cell receptor beta chains from one specimen sequenced in a study of vaccination effects on CD4 cells after COVID-19. Using immunoSEQ multiplex PCR, the repertoire was profiled, and TCRdb retains in-frame clones only, with some absent. The data hold 45,000 to 60,000 clones, with about 70% observed a single time. No antigens are known for them. When around 10 days of culture had elapsed, CD4+ T cells were isolated. The vaccine given was either BNT162b2 or mRNA-1273, in two doses. The sample was CD4+ T cells from PBMCs cultured without peptide, taken after COVID-19 vaccination. The receptors stem from a human donor who received a COVID-19 vaccine.

The V and J genes are TRBV5-4 and TRBJ2-7, with D hard to call. Germline-derived CDR1 and CDR2 are SGHNT and YYREEE (reference sequence). The V gene lost 0 bases and the J gene lost 6 bases, with 13 bases spanning the gap. CDR3 length: 14 residues. CDR3 region: CASSLAASAGEQYF. The CDR3 nucleotides are TGTGCCAGCAGCTTGGCGGCTTCAGCAGGCGAGCAGTACTTC.

The chain combines TRBV25-1 with TRBJ2-5; TRBD1 might be the D (6 bases). Germline V gene sequence: CDR1 MGHDK, CDR2 SYGVNS. CDR3 length: 16 amino acids. Trimming cost V 3 bases and J 3 bases, with 17 bases left between them. CDR3 amino acids: CASSESGRGSEETQYF. CDR3 nucleotides: TGTGCCAGCAGTGAGTCAGGCAGGGGCTCCGAAGAGACCCAGTACTTC.

The CDR3 DNA follows: TGTGCCAGCACCTTGAGACAGAATCAGCCCCAGCATTTT. It encodes CASTLRQNQPQHF. The J gene is TRBJ1-5, the V gene TRBV28, with TRBD1 as a possible D gene (5 bases). CDR1 and CDR2 from the germline V gene are MDHEN and SYDVKM. CDR3 length equals 13 residues. The germline V and J ends were trimmed by 7 bases and 4 bases, with 11 bases remaining between them.

This chain joins TRBV6-5 and TRBJ2-6; D is possibly TRBD1 (6 bases). This CDR3 comprises 15 residues. Germline V gene data show CDR1 as MNHEY and CDR2 as SVGAGI. Trimming removed 10 bases from V and 0 bases from J, with 13 bases in between. The CDR3 protein is CATRTEASGANVLTF. The CDR3 nucleotides read TGTGCCACCCGGACAGAGGCCTCTGGGGCCAACGTCCTGACTTTC.

The V call is TRBV2, the J call TRBJ1-4, with D perhaps TRBD1 (6 bases). The V and J ends lost 6 bases and 8 bases respectively, with 16 bases between them. The CDR3 sequence is 14 residues long. Germline CDR1 reads SNHLY; CDR2 reads FYNNEI. This chain's CDR3 is CASREQGEGEKLFF. Here the CDR3 DNA reads TGTGCCAGCAGGGAACAGGGAGAAGGGGAAAAACTGTTTTTT.

CDR3 coding DNA: TGTGCCAGCTCACGGGGAAACACCATATATTTT. Its protein is CASSRGNTIYF. The chain has TRBV6-5 and TRBJ1-3; D uncertain. V shed 8 bases and J shed 4 bases, with 6 bases lying between them. The CDR3 contains 11 residues. Germline V lookup: CDR1 MNHEY, CDR2 SVGAGI.

The genes are TRBV9 and TRBJ2-5; 13 nucleotides line up with TRBD2. This CDR3 has 19 amino acids. V lost 2 bases to trimming and J lost 4 bases; unmatched junction nucleotides: 14. Germline CDR1 is SGDLS and CDR2 is YYNGEE. The CDR3 DNA reads as TGTGCCAGCAGCGTCGACCGACTAGCGGGAGGCTTTAGTCGAGAGACCCAGTACTTC. Its protein is CASSVDRLAGGFSRETQYF.

This clone was found a few times. V and J are TRBV19 and TRBJ1-2; TRBD1 aligns across 10 bases. Trimming at V came to 6 bases and at J to 4 bases, leaving 8 bases not matched to a gene. CDR1 is LNHDA and CDR2 is SQIVND in the germline V gene (reference sequence). There are 15 residues in the CDR3. The CDR3 region is CASSRDRGQGYGYTF. The CDR3 coding sequence is TGTGCCAGTAGCCGCGACAGGGGGCAGGGCTATGGCTACACCTTC.

The rearrangement uses TRBV7-9 and TRBJ2-5; 11 bases match TRBD1. CDR1 is SEHNR, CDR2 FQNEAQ, per germline (reference sequence). V lost 5 bases to trimming and J lost 7 bases; unmatched junction nucleotides: 6. The CDR3 is 14 residues long. CDR3 residues: CASSQDRGLGTQYF. CDR3 DNA: TGTGCCAGCAGCCAGGACAGGGGGCTGGGGACCCAGTACTTC.

The chain carries TRBV6-4 and TRBJ1-6; no clear D. V was trimmed by 4 bases and J by 11 bases, leaving 12 bases between them. The CDR3 is 13 residues long. CDR1 is MRHNA, CDR2 SNTAGT, per germline. The CDR3 protein is CASSAASGAPLHF. The CDR3 nucleotides are TGTGCCAGCAGTGCCGCCTCGGGTGCACCCCTCCACTTT.

This clone showed up just once. The chain carries TRBV27 and TRBJ1-2, with D tentatively TRBD1 (5 bases). The CDR3 extends over 13 amino acids. V lost 5 bases and J 2 bases, leaving 9 bases between the germline ends. The V gene's germline CDR1 is MNHEY and CDR2 SMNVEV (reference sequence). CDR3 in amino acids: CASSSEGNYGYTF. The CDR3, as DNA: TGTGCCAGCAGTAGCGAGGGGAACTATGGCTACACCTTC.

This clone showed up just once. The J gene is TRBJ2-5, the V gene TRBV10-3, with a possible D match to TRBD1 (5 bases). The CDR3 is 14 residues long. The V end lost 4 bases, the J end lost 5 bases, and 14 bases lay between the germline ends. The germline CDR1 and CDR2 sequences are ENHRY and SYGVKD. Here the CDR3 DNA reads TGTGCCATCAGTGTGGGGCAGCCTCGGGAGACCCAGTACTTC. The encoded protein is CAISVGQPRETQYF.

V usage is TRBV19 and J usage is TRBJ2-7, with no clear D. The CDR3 sequence is 15 residues long. Germline V gene data show CDR1 as LNHDA and CDR2 as SQIVND (reference sequence). The V gene lost 3 bases and the J gene lost 2 bases, with 14 bases spanning the gap. CDR3 residues: CASSMAQGVTYEQYF. The CDR3 DNA is TGTGCCAGTAGTATGGCGCAAGGAGTAACCTACGAGCAGTACTTC.

This clone has just a few counts. The rearrangement joins TRBV27 to TRBJ2-1, with D perhaps TRBD2 (6 bases). V was cut by 0 bases and J by 10 bases, with 13 bases left in between. Germline V gene data show CDR1 as MNHEY and CDR2 as SMNVEV (reference sequence). CDR3 length equals 14 residues. This chain's CDR3 is CASSLSLASGEQFF. The CDR3 bases are TGTGCCAGCAGTTTATCACTAGCTTCTGGGGAGCAGTTCTTC.

This clone showed up just a few times. The chain links TRBV9 to TRBJ2-7, with 10 bases matching TRBD2. Losses at the gene ends were 1 base for V and 3 bases for J; bases not matched to a gene: 7. The length of the CDR3 is 16 residues. Germline CDR1 reads SGDLS; CDR2 reads YYNGEE. In DNA, the CDR3 is TGTGCCAGCAGCGTAACGCCTAGCGGGAGTAGCTACGAGCAGTACTTC. Residues: CASSVTPSGSSYEQYF.

This chain uses TRBV10-2 with TRBJ2-7, with D hard to call. Germline V gene data show CDR1 as WSHSY and CDR2 as SAAADI. With 6 bases removed from V and 4 bases from J, the gap between germline ends came to 10 bases. The CDR3 runs to 12 residues. The CDR3 region has the DNA TGCGCCAGCAGACGGAGTTGGTACGAGCAGTACTTC. Its translation: CASRRSWYEQYF.

The rearrangement links TRBV10-3 to TRBJ1-5, with D possibly being TRBD1 (5 bases). CDR1 is ENHRY and CDR2 is SYGVKD in the germline V gene. V dropped 0 bases and J dropped 5 bases, with 5 bases sitting between them. The CDR3 has 13 residues. CDR3 nucleotide sequence: TGTGCCATCAGTGAGTCGGGGGATCAGCCCCAGCATTTT. Translation: CAISESGDQPQHF.

The chain recombines TRBV7-2 with TRBJ1-1; D is perhaps TRBD1 (6 bases). The CDR3 is 18 residues long. Germline CDR1 is SGHTA and CDR2 is FQGNSA. The V end lost 3 bases, the J end lost 0 bases, and 20 bases lay between the germline ends. CDR3 protein: CASSLYSSGAFMNTEAFF. The CDR3 DNA is TGTGCCAGCAGCTTGTACTCGTCAGGGGCTTTCATGAACACTGAAGCTTTCTTT.

The rearrangement uses TRBV11-2 and TRBJ2-5; TRBD2 matches at 13 bases. The CDR3 loop spans 17 amino acids. Germline values: CDR1 SGHAT, CDR2 FQNNGV. With 5 bases clipped from V and 0 bases from J, the junction kept 6 bases outside the gene matches. In nucleotides, the CDR3 is TGTGCCAGCAGCGAACCGGGACTAGCGGGGTACCAAGAGACCCAGTACTTC. As protein: CASSEPGLAGYQETQYF.

This clone was recorded only once. This chain uses TRBV10-3 with TRBJ2-7, with 8 bases lining up with TRBD1. V gave up 6 bases and J gave up 3 bases; unmatched junction bases: 7. CDR3 length: 14 amino acids. Germline CDR1 and CDR2: ENHRY and SYGVKD. CDR3 bases: TGTGCCATCAGGCAATCGACAGGGGACTACGAGCAGTACTTC. Amino acid sequence: CAIRQSTGDYEQYF.